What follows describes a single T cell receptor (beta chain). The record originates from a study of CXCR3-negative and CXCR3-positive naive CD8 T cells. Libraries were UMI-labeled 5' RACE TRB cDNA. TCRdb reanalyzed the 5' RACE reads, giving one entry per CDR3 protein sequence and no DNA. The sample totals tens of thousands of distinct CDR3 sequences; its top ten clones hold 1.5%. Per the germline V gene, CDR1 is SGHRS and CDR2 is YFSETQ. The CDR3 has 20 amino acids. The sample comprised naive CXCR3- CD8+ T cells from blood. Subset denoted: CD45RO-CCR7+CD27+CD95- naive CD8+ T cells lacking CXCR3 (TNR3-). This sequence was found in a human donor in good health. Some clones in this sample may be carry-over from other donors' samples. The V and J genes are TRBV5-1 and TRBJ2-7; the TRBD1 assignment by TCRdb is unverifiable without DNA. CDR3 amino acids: CASSFYSTWESPGHFYEQYF.